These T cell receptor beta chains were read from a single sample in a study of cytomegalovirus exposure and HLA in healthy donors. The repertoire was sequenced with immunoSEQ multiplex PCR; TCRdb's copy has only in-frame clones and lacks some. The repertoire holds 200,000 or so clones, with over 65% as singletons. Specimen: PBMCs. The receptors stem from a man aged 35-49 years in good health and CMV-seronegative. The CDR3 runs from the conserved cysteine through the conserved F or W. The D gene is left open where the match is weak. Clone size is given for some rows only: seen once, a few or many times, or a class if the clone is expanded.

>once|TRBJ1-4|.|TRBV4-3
TGCGCCAGCAGCCAACAGGTGGTAGCAACTAATGAAAAACTGTTTTTT
CASSQQVVATNEKLFF
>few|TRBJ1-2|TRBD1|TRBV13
TGTGCCAGCAGCACATCGCCGGGACAGGGAAATGGCTACACCTTC
CASSTSPGQGNGYTF
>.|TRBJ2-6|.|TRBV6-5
TGTGCCAGCAGTTACTCTTTCCTCTCTGGGGCCAACGTCCTGACTTTC
CASSYSFLSGANVLTF
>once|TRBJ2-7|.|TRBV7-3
TGTGCCAGCAGCTTCGGTGCCGGGAGCTCCTACGAGCAGTACTTC
CASSFGAGSSYEQYF
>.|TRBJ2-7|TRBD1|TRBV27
TGTGCCAGCAGTCCGGACAGGGGTTACGAGCAGTACTTC
CASSPDRGYEQYF
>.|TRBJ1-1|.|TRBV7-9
TGTGCCAGCAGCTTAGCTACAGCCTCCGACGAAGCTTTCTTT
CASSLATASDEAFF
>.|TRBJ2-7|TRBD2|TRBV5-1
TGCGCCAGCAGCTTGGAAGTTAGCGGGCCCTACGAGCAGTACTTC
CASSLEVSGPYEQYF
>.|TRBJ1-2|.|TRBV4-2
TGTGCCAGCAGCCAAGAATCCGACTATGGCTACACCTTC
CASSQESDYGYTF
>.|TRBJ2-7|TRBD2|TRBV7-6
TGTGCCAGCAGCTTAGCGGGACTAGCGGCGAGCTCCTACGAGCAGTACTTC
CASSLAGLAASSYEQYF
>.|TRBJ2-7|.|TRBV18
TGTGCCAGCTCACCGACAGGTTCCTACGAGCAGTACTTC
CASSPTGSYEQYF
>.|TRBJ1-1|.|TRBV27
TGTGCCAGCAGTAACCGACGGGACAATCCTGAAGCTTTCTTT
CASSNRRDNPEAFF
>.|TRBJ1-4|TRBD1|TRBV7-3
TGTGCCAGCAGCTTAGTTCCGACAGGCAGGGGGAATGAAAAACTGTTTTTT
CASSLVPTGRGNEKLFF
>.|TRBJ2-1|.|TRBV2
TGTGCCAGCAGTGGAGACAGAAGCTCCTACAATGAGCAGTTCTTC
CASSGDRSSYNEQFF
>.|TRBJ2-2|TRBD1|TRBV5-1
TGCGCCAGCAGCTTGGGACAGGGGACCGGGGAGCTGTTTTTT
CASSLGQGTGELFF
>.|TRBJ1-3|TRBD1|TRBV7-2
TGTGCCAGCAGCCTCCCCGGGACAGGGGAAGGAGGAAACACCATATATTTT
CASSLPGTGEGGNTIYF
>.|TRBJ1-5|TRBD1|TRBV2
TGTGCCAGCAGCGAACAGGGGCAGTCAGAACAGCCCCAGCATTTT
CASSEQGQSEQPQHF
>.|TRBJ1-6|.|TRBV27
TGTGCCAGCAGTTTCGGGACCTATAATTCACCCCTCCACTTT
CASSFGTYNSPLHF
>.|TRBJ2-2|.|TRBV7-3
TGTGCCAGCAGCCCTCGGAGGAACACCGGGGAGCTGTTTTTT
CASSPRRNTGELFF
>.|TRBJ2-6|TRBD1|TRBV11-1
TGTGCCAGCAGCCTACCGGGACAGGGTCTCTCTGGGGCCAACGTCCTGACTTTC
CASSLPGQGLSGANVLTF
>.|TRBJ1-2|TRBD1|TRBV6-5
TGTGCCAGCACTCCCGGACAGGGGCTGGGTGGCTACACCTTC
CASTPGQGLGGYTF
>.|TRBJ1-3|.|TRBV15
TGTGCCACCAGCAGAGATCGAGGCAGATACTCTGGAAACACCATATATTTT
CATSRDRGRYSGNTIYF
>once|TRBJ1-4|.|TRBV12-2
TGTGCAAGTCGCTCAGCCCGTTGGACAGGGAAGCGGGAAAAACTGTTTTTT
CASRSARWTGKREKLFF
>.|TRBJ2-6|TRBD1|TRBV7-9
TGTGCCAGCAGCTTAGGGACAGGGGGCTTTGGGGCCAACGTCCTGACTTTC
CASSLGTGGFGANVLTF
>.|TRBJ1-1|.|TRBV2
TGTGCCAGAGATCAGACAGGCCCGAACACTGAAGCTTTCTTT
CARDQTGPNTEAFF
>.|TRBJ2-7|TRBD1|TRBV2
TGTGCCAGCAGTGATGGGACAGCCTCCTACGAGCAGTACTTC
CASSDGTASYEQYF
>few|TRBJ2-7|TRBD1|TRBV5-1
TGCGCCAGCGGACCGGGACAGGCCTACGAGCAGTACTTC
CASGPGQAYEQYF